This T cell receptor (beta chain) comes out of a study of beta chain features in type 1 diabetes. Whole-study context: Examination covered around 98 million sorted cells spanning all samples. Whole-study findings and limits: PCR might favor shorter templates, equally in patients and controls. In cDNA sequencing, cells with high TCR expression could be over-represented.

Sequencing targeted expressed TCRB transcripts, as all isolated RNA had been reverse transcribed. Assay used: immunoSEQ multiplex PCR; TCRdb lists only in-frame clones, some missing. The sample lists about 620,000 clones, roughly a sixth occurring once. V was clipped by 0 bases and J by 2 bases, with 5 bases between them. The CDR3 contains 14 residues. Germline V CDR1 and CDR2: SGHRS, YFSETQ. With regard to this clone: Its target is not known. This same CDR3 is encoded by further DNA sequences in the sample.

This TCR came from a man between 18 and 35 years old in good health. The source material was naive CD4+ T cells from blood. The chain employs TRBV5-1 and TRBJ2-2; D is undetermined. Here the CDR3 DNA reads TGCGCCAGCAGCTTGGCGGGTAACACCGGGGAGCTGTTTTTT. Translating it yields CASSLAGNTGELFF.